The 5 T cell receptor beta chains below come from one sample, sequenced in a study of blood T cell repertoires in COVID-19. Libraries were prepared by immunoSEQ multiplex PCR; TCRdb keeps only in-frame clonotypes and omits some of them. The sample contains 150,000 to 200,000 clones, roughly 88% of which appear only once. The sequencing sample was made of PBMCs or T cells enriched from blood (not recorded which). The receptors here all came from a man between 50 and 59 years old who had recovered from COVID-19.

This clone was detected once. The chain has TRBV29-1 and TRBJ1-2; D is perhaps TRBD1 (6 bases). Germline CDR1 is SQVTM and CDR2 is ANQGSEA. The CDR3 totals 15 residues. V lost 2 bases and J 6 bases, leaving 19 bases between the germline ends. Here the CDR3 DNA reads TGCAGCGTTGAAATTACGGACAGTGCCTCTGATGGCTACACCTTC. Its translation: CSVEITDSASDGYTF.

V gene TRBV27 combines with J gene TRBJ2-3; TRBD2 matches 9 bases. V shed 5 bases, J shed 1 base, and the junction held 16 bases outside the gene matches. CDR3 size: 19 residues. Germline CDR1 is MNHEY and CDR2 is SMNVEV (reference sequence). DNA of the CDR3: TGTGCCAGCAGTCATACCCGGGGTAGCGGGGGCCATCGCACAGATACGCAGTATTTT. It codes for CASSHTRGSGGHRTDTQYF.

The chain has TRBV19 and TRBJ2-7; 9 bases are shared with TRBD1. This CDR3 is built from 16 residues. Looked up from germline, CDR1 is LNHDA and CDR2 is SQIVND (reference sequence). J was trimmed by 4 bases and V by 4 bases; bases with no gene match: 11. The chain's CDR3 is CASSTNRDRVTYEQYF. In nucleotides, the CDR3 is TGTGCCAGTAGTACTAACCGGGACAGGGTGACGTACGAGCAGTACTTC.

J is TRBJ1-1 and V is TRBV19; perhaps TRBD1 as D (5 bases). The V gene's germline CDR1 is LNHDA and CDR2 SQIVND (reference sequence). The CDR3 runs 14 residues. Trimming took 3 bases from V and 4 from J, leaving 12 bases between them. CDR3 sequence reads: CASSMDNRFTEAFF. The CDR3 DNA reads as TGTGCCAGTAGTATGGACAACAGGTTCACTGAAGCTTTCTTT.

The chain combines TRBV3-1 (or the pseudogene TRBV3-2) with TRBJ1-2; TRBD1 agrees at 10 bases. The V and J ends lost 5 bases and 10 bases, in that order; junction bases with no gene match: 7. The CDR3 is 13 residues long. Germline V gene lookup returns CDR1 LGHDT and CDR2 YNNKEL (reference sequence). CDR3 loop: CASSAGQGDDYTF. CDR3 nucleotides: TGTGCCAGCAGCGCCGGACAGGGGGATGACTACACCTTC.